The clone carrying this TCR beta chain occurred once. The sample comes from a study of blood T cell repertoires in COVID-19. Study as a whole: The cDNA or gDNA used as material had been derived from T cells, B-cell-depleted T cells, or PBMCs.

Assay: immunoSEQ multiplex PCR; the TCRdb copy retains only in-frame clones and omits some. The sample carries more than 65,000 clones, 84% recorded once. V lost 6 bases and J 1 base, leaving 9 bases between the germline ends. This CDR3 contains 13 residues. Germline V gene data show CDR1 as SNHLY and CDR2 as FYNNEI. This rearrangement joins TRBV2 to TRBJ1-2; no definite D call. The TCR originated in a woman between 45 and 60 years old with acute or convalescent COVID-19. Sequenced sample: peripheral blood. In DNA, the CDR3 is TGTGCCAGCAGCGAGACAAATAACTATGGCTACACCTTC. Amino acid sequence: CASSETNNYGYTF.